Given below is one T cell receptor (beta chain) in context. Its antigen is as yet unknown. A read error may produce the germline difference seen at one junction end. There were healthy Caucasian individuals from Russia, aged about 6 to 100, serving as donors. The sample belongs to a study of blood T cells in healthy people across ages. Study results and caveats: Using unsorted PBMCs precluded a conclusive naive versus antigen-experienced comparison.

CDR1 and CDR2 (germline): SGHRS, YFSETQ. The CDR3 is 13 amino acids. A second PCR of 7 to 11 cycles used a sample-barcoded 5' primer and a J-beta primer mix. Unique molecular identifiers of 12 random nucleotides labeled each cDNA. TCRdb processed the 5' RACE reads anew with MiXCR; each CDR3 protein has one entry. The sample consists of some 760,000 distinct CDR3 sequences, about 25% of them appearing once. These same data were also listed under a study on T cells of mothers and their children. As reported in that work: Unrelated mother-child pairs always had slightly, but never significantly, lower normalized overlap than related pairs.

Input material: blood. The chain carries TRBV5-1 and TRBJ2-5, with no clear D. The clonotype comes from a boy aged 5-17 years in good health. The CDR3 loop reads CACSPVVGETQYF. The DNA for the CDR3 is TGCGCCTGCAGCCCGGTGGTTGGAGAGACCCAGTACTTC.